This is a list of T cell receptor beta chains from one sample in a study of blood T cell repertoires in COVID-19. Profiled with immunoSEQ multiplex PCR; TCRdb holds only in-frame clones, not every one. Of roughly 500,000 clones in the sample, more than 85% were seen once. The sequenced sample consisted of PBMCs or T cells enriched from blood (not recorded which). The receptor set was obtained from a woman aged 55-70 years who had recovered from COVID-19. Each CDR3 is given with its conserved first and last residue. Fields, in order: clone size, D gene, V gene, CDR3 protein. A D gene is named only where the DNA matches it firmly. Only part of the rows carry a size: once, few, many, or a class if the clone is expanded.

clone size: -
D gene: TRBD2
V gene: TRBV10-2
CDR3 protein: CASSETSGEGFF

clone size: -
D gene: TRBD1
V gene: TRBV15
CDR3 protein: CATSRSPPRTGFDYGYTF

clone size: -
D gene: TRBD1
V gene: TRBV18
CDR3 protein: CASSPPTGGSREAFF

clone size: -
D gene: TRBD1
V gene: TRBV2
CDR3 protein: CASSSQGADYGYTF

clone size: -
D gene: TRBD1
V gene: TRBV10-3
CDR3 protein: CAISTGGFYEQYF

clone size: -
D gene: TRBD2
V gene: TRBV4-2
CDR3 protein: CASSLGTSGGQETQYF

clone size: -
D gene: TRBD1
V gene: TRBV2
CDR3 protein: CASTGQGAHSYEQYF

clone size: -
D gene: TRBD1
V gene: TRBV2
CDR3 protein: CASSADRDNEQFF

clone size: -
D gene: -
V gene: TRBV7-8
CDR3 protein: CASSLEGGSYNEQFF

clone size: -
D gene: -
V gene: TRBV2
CDR3 protein: CASSERQGGGQPQHF

clone size: -
D gene: -
V gene: TRBV15
CDR3 protein: CATSRDRGTTEAFF

clone size: -
D gene: -
V gene: TRBV28
CDR3 protein: CASTFNPPGNYGYTF

clone size: -
D gene: -
V gene: TRBV2
CDR3 protein: CASSEMGQGIGNTIYF

clone size: once
D gene: -
V gene: TRBV6-1
CDR3 protein: CASSEFGTTYNEQFF

clone size: -
D gene: TRBD1
V gene: TRBV7-2
CDR3 protein: CASSSGQGTMNIQYF